This TCR beta chain is from a study of cytomegalovirus exposure and HLA in healthy donors. About this clone itself: Its antigen is undetermined.

This PCR relied on a set of 60 Vbeta primers and 13 Jbeta primers. Profiling relied on immunoSEQ multiplex PCR, and the TCRdb table lists in-frame clones only, not all of them. Of fewer than 110,000 clones listed, over 70% are singletons. V shed 2 bases, J shed 5 bases, and the junction held 6 bases outside the gene matches. The CDR3 covers 15 residues. Per the germline V gene, CDR1 is SGHRS and CDR2 is YFSETQ. Whole-study findings and limits: Prior analysis indicated that the majority of TCR beta V segments exhibited productivity approximately 87% or approximately 30% of the time.

Sequencing was carried out using PBMCs. The receptor's source is a man aged 25 to 45 in good health and CMV-seronegative. The chain combines TRBV5-1 with TRBJ2-1, with TRBD2 matching over 8 bases. CDR3 coding DNA: TGCGCCAGCAGCTTCGAAGCGGGGGCCCACAATGAGCAGTTCTTC. Amino acids: CASSFEAGAHNEQFF.